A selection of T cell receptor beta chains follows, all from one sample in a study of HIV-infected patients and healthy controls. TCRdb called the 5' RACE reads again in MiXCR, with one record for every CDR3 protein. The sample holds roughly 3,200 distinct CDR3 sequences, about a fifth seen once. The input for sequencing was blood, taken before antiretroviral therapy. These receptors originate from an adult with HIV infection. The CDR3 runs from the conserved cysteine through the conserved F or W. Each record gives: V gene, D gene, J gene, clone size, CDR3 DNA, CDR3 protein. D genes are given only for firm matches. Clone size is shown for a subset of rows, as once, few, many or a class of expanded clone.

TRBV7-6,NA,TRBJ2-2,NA,TGTGCCAGCAGCTCCCGCAATCCCGGGGAGCTGTTTTTT,CASSSRNPGELFF
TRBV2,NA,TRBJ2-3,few,TGTGCCAGCAGTGAAGCGCCTAAGGGACCAACCACAGATACGCAGTATTTT,CASSEAPKGPTTDTQYF
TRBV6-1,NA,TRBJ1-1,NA,TGTGCCAGCAGTGAGGTCCCCATATTTGAAGCTTTCTTT,CASSEVPIFEAFF
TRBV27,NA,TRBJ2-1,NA,TGTGCCAGCAGACAGGGTCTTCAGGAGCAGTTCTTC,CASRQGLQEQFF
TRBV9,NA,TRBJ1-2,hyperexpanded,TGTGCCAGCAGCGTAGGAGGAGGGGAGTATGGCTACACCTTC,CASSVGGGEYGYTF
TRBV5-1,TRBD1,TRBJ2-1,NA,TGCGCCAGCAGCGCCGGGACAGGGATGATATACAATGAGCAGTTCTTC,CASSAGTGMIYNEQFF
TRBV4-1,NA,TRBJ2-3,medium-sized,TGCGCCAGCAGCCATTATTCGGGGTCCACAGATACGCAGTATTTT,CASSHYSGSTDTQYF
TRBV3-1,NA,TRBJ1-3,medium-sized,TGTGCCAGCAGCCAAAAAAACACCATATATTTT,CASSQKNTIYF
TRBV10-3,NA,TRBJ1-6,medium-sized,TGTGCCATCAGTGAGGGCAGCTCCTATAATTCACCCCTCCACTTT,CAISEGSSYNSPLHF
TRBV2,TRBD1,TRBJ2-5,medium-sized,TGTGCCAGCAGTGAAGCGCAGGGGGCTGGAGAGACCCAGTACTTC,CASSEAQGAGETQYF
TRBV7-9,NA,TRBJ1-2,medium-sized,TGTGCCAGCAGCTTAGGTGCGGGGCGGTATGGCTACACCTTC,CASSLGAGRYGYTF